The clone carrying this T cell receptor (beta chain) was seen repeatedly, ten times or more. The antigen is undetermined. The sample is drawn from a study of T cells in Graves' hyperthyroidism and ophthalmopathy. Uncontrolled infection, other autoimmune disease, pregnancy or lactation barred patients from enrollment. The authors took PBMCs from roughly 9.3 ml fresh peripheral blood. Study-level findings and limits: Researchers found most expanded thyroid clonotypes above 0.001 in blood as well.

Trimming at V came to 0 bases and at J to 4 bases, leaving 7 bases not matched to a gene. CDR3 length: 15 residues. CDR1 SGHKS and CDR2 YYEKEE come from the germline V gene (reference sequence). RNA transcripts gave rise to amplified TCR beta CDR3 regions. The HTBI primer set drove a first-round RT-PCR of the TCR CDR3. MiXCR was run by TCRdb on the multiplex PCR reads, yielding one entry per CDR3 protein. This table holds over 350,000 distinct CDR3 sequences, roughly 15% found once. Source material: blood. The rearrangement joins TRBV5-5 to TRBJ2-7, with 7 bases aligning to TRBD1. The origin of this receptor is a man in his late teens or twenties with Graves' ophthalmopathy. This CDR3 reads CASSLVRPTGYEQYF. CDR3 DNA: TGTGCCAGCAGCTTGGTTCGACCGACAGGGTACGAGCAGTACTTC. Supplemented by reference TRBV5-5 and TRBJ2-7, the full variable domain reads DAGVTQSPTHLIKTRGQQVTLRCSPISGHKSVSWYQQVLGQGPQFIFQYYEKEERGRGNFPDRFSARQFPNYSSELNVNALLLGDSALYLCASSLVRPTGYEQYFGPGTRLTVT.